The present T cell receptor (beta chain) was sequenced within a study of T-cell reconstitution after alpha-beta-depleted transplantation in children. Study outcomes and limitations: One year after transplant, T-cell counts and diversity came mostly from newly produced T cells. Reportedly, roughly two months post-transplant, alpha-beta T cells arose from several hundred expanded graft clones.

This CDR3 is 17 amino acids long. With 3 bases clipped from V and 9 bases from J, the junction kept 13 bases outside the gene matches. The germline V gene has CDR1 MNHEY and CDR2 SMNVEV (reference sequence). The sample holds a few counts of this clonotype. Its antigen is as yet unknown. TCRbeta library preparation incorporated unique molecular identifiers. One entry per CDR3 protein, called by TCRdb with MiXCR from the PCR reads. The sample lists roughly 420,000 distinct CDR3 sequences; 15% to 20% were seen once. The TCR comes from a boy younger than two who had a stem cell transplant for Wiskott-Aldrich syndrome, so the T cells may come from the graft donor. The chain recombines TRBV27 with TRBJ2-1, with TRBD2 identical over 11 bases. The input for sequencing was PBMCs, mostly from graft donor cells, taken 360 days after TCRalphabeta/CD19-depleted stem cell transplant. The CDR3 DNA reads as TGTGCCAGCAGTTTCGGTAGCGGGAGGGCCCAAGGGCGTGAGCAGTTCTTC. Its protein product is CASSFGSGRAQGREQFF.